This entry is about one TCR beta chain. This sample is drawn from a study of blood T cell repertoires in COVID-19. Generated by immunoSEQ multiplex PCR, the TCRdb table keeps only in-frame clones and is missing some. In the table there are about 35,000 clones, approximately 78% of which are singletons. Losses at the gene ends were 0 bases for V and 7 bases for J; bases not matched to a gene: 12. The CDR3 sequence is 18 residues long. The germline V gene encodes CDR1 KGHDR and CDR2 SFDVKD. The chain joins TRBV24-1 to TRBJ2-2; 8 bases map to TRBD2. The material sequenced was peripheral blood. This clonotype was obtained from a man older than 75 with active or convalescent COVID-19. The CDR3 loop is CATSDLQIRGGEDGELFF. The CDR3 DNA sequence: TGTGCCACCAGTGATTTGCAAATCCGGGGGGGAGAGGACGGGGAGCTGTTTTTT.